This entry is about one T cell receptor (beta chain). Its specificity is unknown. The sample's time point: neoterminal ileum biopsy at postoperative endoscopy, about 6 months after surgery. The ends were cut back, 2 bases at V and 6 bases at J, with 7 bases in the middle. The CDR3 length is 13 residues. Germline V lookup: CDR1 MNHNS, CDR2 SASEGT. This record comes from a study of T cell repertoires in ileal Crohn's disease. Overall study findings and caveats: Postoperative endoscopy occurred within one year, median 6.9 months.

Some clones are missing from TCRdb's copy, which holds only in-frame ones; the method was immunoSEQ multiplex PCR. The sample gives about 9,200 clones, around 79% of which show up once; 15% to 20% is in the top ten. This chain joins TRBV6-1 and TRBJ1-4; tentative D call: TRBD1 (5 bases). The source of this sequence is an adult with Crohn's disease. Sequencing was carried out using ileal tissue. CDR3 loop: CASSEFRDEKLFF. Written as DNA, the CDR3 is TGTGCCAGCAGTGAATTCAGGGATGAAAAACTGTTTTTT.